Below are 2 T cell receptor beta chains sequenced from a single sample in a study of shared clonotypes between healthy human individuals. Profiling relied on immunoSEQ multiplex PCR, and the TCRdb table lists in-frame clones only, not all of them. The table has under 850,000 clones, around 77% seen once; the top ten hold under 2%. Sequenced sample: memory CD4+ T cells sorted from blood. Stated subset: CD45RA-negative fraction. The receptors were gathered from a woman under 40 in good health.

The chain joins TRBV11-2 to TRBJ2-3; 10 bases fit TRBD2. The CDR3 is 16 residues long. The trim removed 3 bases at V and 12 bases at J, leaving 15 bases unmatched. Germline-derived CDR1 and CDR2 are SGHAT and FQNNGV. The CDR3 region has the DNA TGTGCCAGCAGCTTGTATGAGCGGGAGGGCCAAAGTTCTCAGTATTTT. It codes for CASSLYEREGQSSQYF.

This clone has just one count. The CDR3: CASLGQGLLQPQHF. The CDR3 DNA reads as TGTGCCAGCCTGGGACAGGGTCTTCTACAGCCCCAGCATTTT. The chain links TRBV28 to TRBJ1-5, with TRBD1 identical over 9 bases. Germline values: CDR1 MDHEN, CDR2 SYDVKM. V dropped 8 bases and J dropped 7; count of bases not matched to a gene: 9. This CDR3 is 14 amino acids long.